This T cell receptor beta chain came from a study of shared clonotypes between healthy human individuals. Looking at the study overall: Per-donor plates numbered three CD4 naive, three CD4 memory, two CD8 naive and one CD8 memory. Study outcomes and limitations: When naive CD4 clonotypes were compared across a handful of donors, around 5% were shared.

Remarks on this clone: Antigen specificity is unknown.

Some 30,000 T cell genomes (about 0.2 ug DNA) went into each sorted-subset replicate. Generated by immunoSEQ multiplex PCR, the TCRdb table keeps only in-frame clones and is missing some. The table shows roughly 120,000 clones, with about 70% occurring only once. In CD8 memory, CD45RO+ cells were put together with CCR7-negative CD45RA+ TemRA cells. The CDR3 contains 17 residues. After removal of 5 bases from V and 7 bases from J, the junction contained 12 bases not matched to a gene. Germline loops: CDR1 LNHDA, CDR2 SQIVND (reference sequence). The genes are TRBV19 and TRBJ1-5, with TRBD1 matching over 12 bases. Material: memory CD8+ T cells sorted from blood. As to subset: CD45RO+ cells pooled with CCR7-negative TemRA cells. The receptor's source is a woman aged 25-40 years in good health. CDR3 amino acids: CASSLTAGTGGWQPQHF. In DNA, the CDR3 is TGTGCCAGTAGTCTAACCGCCGGGACAGGGGGCTGGCAGCCCCAGCATTTT. Full variable domain (missing parts from reference TRBV19 and TRBJ1-5): DGGITQSPKYLFRKEGQNVTLSCEQNLNHDAMYWYRQDPGQGLRLIYYSQIVNDFQKGDIAEGYSVSREKKESFPLTVTSAQKNPTAFYLCASSLTAGTGGWQPQHFGDGTRLSIL.